Listed here are 2 T cell receptor beta chains from one sample, sequenced in a study of tumor-infiltrating lymphocytes in localized non-small cell lung cancer. TCRdb's copy holds only in-frame clones and misses some; the assay was immunoSEQ multiplex PCR. Among more than 9,500 clones listed, 85% to 90% were seen once. The sequencing sample was made of lung tumor tissue. These receptors all come from a human donor with non-small cell lung cancer.

V usage is TRBV5-1 and J usage is TRBJ1-1; 8 bases line up with TRBD1. Germline V gene data show CDR1 as SGHRS and CDR2 as YFSETQ. The CDR3 loop spans 17 amino acids. The V and J ends lost 3 bases and 1 base, in that order; junction bases with no gene match: 11. CDR3 in DNA: TGCGCCAGCAGCTATACACCAGGGGGCGCCGGGAACACTGAAGCTTTCTTT. This encodes CASSYTPGGAGNTEAFF.

This chain links TRBV7-9 with TRBJ1-4; 8 bases match TRBD1. The V gene's germline CDR1 is SEHNR and CDR2 FQNEAQ (reference sequence). Unmatched junction bases numbered 19, after V lost 5 bases and J lost 11 bases. This CDR3 spans 17 amino acids. The CDR3 nucleotides are TGTGCCAGCAGCCCCCGACAGGGGCCCAGCCAGACGTTCAAACTGTTTTTT. Residues: CASSPRQGPSQTFKLFF.